Given below is one T cell receptor beta chain in context. Its target is unknown. CDR3 length equals 16 residues. Trimming took 5 bases from V and 0 from J; bases not matched to a gene: 5. Germline values: CDR1 SEHNR, CDR2 FQNEAQ (reference sequence). Sorted-subset replicate PCRs used 200 ng DNA, 25,000 to 30,000 T cell genomes. Using immunoSEQ multiplex PCR, the repertoire was profiled, and TCRdb retains in-frame clones only, with some absent. The profile shows a few million clones, just under 95% of them singletons. These data are taken from a study of shared clonotypes between healthy human individuals. Study findings and constraints: Only blood was sampled, and tissue TCR repertoires likely differ from blood ones. A small donor pool kept down the genetic and exposure-history diversity that was represented. Non-shared clonotypes displayed generation probabilities falling below those of clonotypes present in all four donors.

The clonotype was recovered from a man between 18 and 29 years old in good health. Some clones in this sample may be carry-over from other donors' samples. The V gene is TRBV7-9, the J gene TRBJ2-2; 8 bases fit TRBD1. Sequenced input: naive CD4+ T cells from PBMCs. Subset specified: CD45RA+ positively selected. The CDR3: CASSPGQGTNTGELFF. The DNA for the CDR3 is TGTGCCAGCAGCCCCGGACAGGGAACGAACACCGGGGAGCTGTTTTTT.